Listed below are T cell receptor beta chains from one sample, sequenced in a study of shared clonotypes between healthy human individuals. The table came from immunoSEQ multiplex PCR; TCRdb's copy has only in-frame clones and leaves some out. This sample has about 1.9 million clones, with roughly 95% found just once. Source material: naive CD8+ T cells from PBMCs. The receptors shown here come from a man younger than 35 in good health. Some clones in this sample may be carry-over from other donors' samples. The CDR3 runs from the conserved cysteine through the conserved F or W. Each record gives: CDR3 length, D gene, J gene, clone size, V gene, CDR3 protein, CDR3 DNA. D genes are given only for firm matches. Clone size appears in some rows only: once, few, many, or a class for an expanded clone.

>14|TRBD1|TRBJ2-5|-|TRBV10-1
CASSEWDRGRGRYF
TGCGCCAGCAGTGAGTGGGACAGGGGGCGAGGTCGGTACTTC
>12|-|TRBJ2-1|-|TRBV7-9
CASSGVNNEQFF
TGTGCCAGCAGCGGAGTCAACAATGAGCAGTTCTTC
>16|TRBD2|TRBJ2-7|-|TRBV28
CASSLWTSGTLYEQYF
TGTGCCAGCAGTTTATGGACTAGCGGGACCCTCTACGAGCAGTACTTC
>14|-|TRBJ2-4|once|TRBV4-1
CASSLRLAKNIQYF
TGCGCCAGCAGCCTTCGATTAGCCAAAAACATTCAGTACTTC
>14|TRBD1|TRBJ1-4|-|TRBV7-9
CASSGGTGREKLFF
TGTGCCAGCAGCGGGGGGACAGGGAGGGAAAAACTGTTTTTT
>15|TRBD2|TRBJ2-7|-|TRBV27
CASSPTGTTTYEQYF
TGTGCCAGCAGTCCTACCGGGACTACGACCTACGAGCAGTACTTC
>13|TRBD1|TRBJ2-1|once|TRBV29-1
CSAGTGVYNEQFF
TGCAGCGCCGGGACAGGGGTGTACAATGAGCAGTTCTTC
>15|TRBD1|TRBJ2-1|-|TRBV7-3
CASSATGGAYNEQFF
TGTGCCAGCAGCGCCACAGGGGGCGCCTACAATGAGCAGTTCTTC
>16|TRBD1|TRBJ1-5|-|TRBV15
CATSRAVTGENQPQHF
TGTGCCACCAGCAGAGCCGTGACAGGGGAAAATCAGCCCCAGCATTTT
>11|-|TRBJ2-7|-|TRBV28
CASTLAGEQYF
TGTGCCAGCACCCTCGCGGGGGAGCAGTACTTC
>13|-|TRBJ2-1|-|TRBV27
CASSLNSYNEQFF
TGTGCCAGCAGTTTAAACAGTTACAATGAGCAGTTCTTC
>14|-|TRBJ2-2|-|TRBV9
CASSVYINTGELFF
TGTGCCAGCAGCGTATACATCAACACCGGGGAGCTGTTTTTT
>16|-|TRBJ1-1|-|TRBV4-3
CASSQGSNSMNTEAFF
TGCGCCAGCAGCCAAGGTTCAAACAGCATGAACACTGAAGCTTTCTTT
>15|-|TRBJ2-1|-|TRBV6-6
CASSYSLSSYNEQFF
TGTGCCAGCAGTTACAGTCTTAGCTCCTACAATGAGCAGTTCTTC
>13|-|TRBJ2-1|-|TRBV27
CASSLLTGNEQFF
TGTGCCAGCAGTTTATTAACGGGCAATGAGCAGTTCTTC
>16|-|TRBJ2-2|-|TRBV5-1
CASSLMTRANTGELFF
TGCGCCAGCAGCTTGATGACACGAGCGAACACCGGGGAGCTGTTTTTT
>11|-|TRBJ2-7|once|TRBV20-1
CSAKLEYEQYF
TGCAGTGCCAAGCTAGAGTACGAGCAGTACTTC
>16|TRBD2|TRBJ2-1|-|TRBV7-4
CASSLARRTSGNEQFF
TGTGCCAGCAGCTTAGCGAGGAGGACTAGCGGGAATGAGCAGTTCTTC
>16|-|TRBJ2-1|-|TRBV5-1
CASSFGSDRTLYEQFF
TGCGCCAGCAGCTTTGGGTCGGACCGAACTCTTTATGAGCAGTTCTTC
>15|TRBD2|TRBJ2-1|-|TRBV27
CASSYTGGSYNEQFF
TGTGCCAGCAGTTACACGGGAGGCTCCTACAATGAGCAGTTCTTC
>14|-|TRBJ2-5|-|TRBV18
CASSPERGQETQYF
TGTGCCAGCTCACCAGAACGCGGCCAAGAGACCCAGTACTTC
>15|TRBD2|TRBJ2-3|-|TRBV27
CASSSLAGGQDTQYF
TGTGCCAGCAGTTCCTTAGCGGGAGGGCAAGATACGCAGTATTTT
>13|-|TRBJ2-7|-|TRBV5-6
CASSLVGIYEQYF
TGTGCCAGCAGCCTAGTTGGCATCTACGAGCAGTACTTC
>14|-|TRBJ2-7|-|TRBV13
CASSLGLNSYEQYF
TGTGCCAGCAGCTTAGGTCTGAACTCCTACGAGCAGTACTTC
>15|TRBD1|TRBJ1-4|-|TRBV27
CASSWLGQGIEKLFF
TGTGCCAGCAGTTGGCTGGGACAGGGAATAGAAAAACTGTTTTTT
>17|TRBD2|TRBJ2-5|-|TRBV9
CASSTPVSGRYQETQYF
TGTGCCAGCAGCACCCCGGTGAGCGGGAGATATCAAGAGACCCAGTACTTC
>16|TRBD1|TRBJ2-3|-|TRBV7-9
CASSFPRDSSTDTQYF
TGTGCCAGCAGCTTCCCAAGGGACAGCAGCACAGATACGCAGTATTTT
>18|-|TRBJ1-5|-|TRBV21-1
CASSKARGTGDCVGPQHF
TGTGCCAGCAGCAAAGCGCGGGGAACAGGGGACTGTGTAGGGCCCCAGCATTTT
>15|-|TRBJ1-4|-|TRBV28
CASTLWKQINEKLFF
TGTGCCAGCACCTTGTGGAAACAGATTAATGAAAAACTGTTTTTT
>14|-|TRBJ2-3|-|TRBV4-2
CASSQDDSTDTQYF
TGTGCCAGCAGCCAAGACGACTCCACAGATACGCAGTATTTT
>16|TRBD1|TRBJ2-6|-|TRBV7-9
CASSSMTGPGANVLTF
TGTGCCAGCAGCTCTATGACAGGGCCCGGGGCCAACGTCCTGACTTTC
>15|-|TRBJ2-6|-|TRBV29-1
CSVLALESGANVLTF
TGCAGCGTCTTGGCACTGGAATCTGGGGCCAACGTCCTGACTTTC
>19|TRBD2|TRBJ2-7|-|TRBV7-9
CASSSFAGDGREKPYEQYF
TGTGCCAGCAGCTCATTCGCGGGGGACGGACGGGAAAAGCCTTACGAGCAGTACTTC
>11|-|TRBJ2-7|-|TRBV27
CASSSYTEQYF
TGTGCCAGCAGTTCATATACTGAGCAGTACTTC
>14|-|TRBJ2-7|-|TRBV7-8
CASSLVPNSYEQYF
TGTGCCAGCAGCTTAGTTCCCAACTCCTACGAGCAGTACTTC
>13|-|TRBJ1-2|-|TRBV29-1
CSVQGGGSWGYTF
TGCAGCGTTCAAGGGGGAGGGTCTTGGGGCTACACCTTC
>16|-|TRBJ2-2|-|TRBV7-9
CASSLYVVSDTGELFF
TGTGCCAGCAGCTTATATGTCGTATCCGACACCGGGGAGCTGTTTTTT
>14|TRBD2|TRBJ2-7|-|TRBV5-1
CASSLLAESYEQYF
TGCGCCAGCAGCTTGCTAGCGGAGTCCTACGAGCAGTACTTC
>17|TRBD1|TRBJ2-3|-|TRBV4-1
CASSQERDRGLADTQYF
TGCGCCAGCAGCCAAGAAAGGGACAGGGGTTTAGCAGATACGCAGTATTTT
>18|-|TRBJ1-6|-|TRBV4-1
CASSQDLYMGQRSSPLHF
TGCGCCAGCAGCCAAGATCTTTATATGGGACAAAGGAGTTCACCCCTCCACTTT